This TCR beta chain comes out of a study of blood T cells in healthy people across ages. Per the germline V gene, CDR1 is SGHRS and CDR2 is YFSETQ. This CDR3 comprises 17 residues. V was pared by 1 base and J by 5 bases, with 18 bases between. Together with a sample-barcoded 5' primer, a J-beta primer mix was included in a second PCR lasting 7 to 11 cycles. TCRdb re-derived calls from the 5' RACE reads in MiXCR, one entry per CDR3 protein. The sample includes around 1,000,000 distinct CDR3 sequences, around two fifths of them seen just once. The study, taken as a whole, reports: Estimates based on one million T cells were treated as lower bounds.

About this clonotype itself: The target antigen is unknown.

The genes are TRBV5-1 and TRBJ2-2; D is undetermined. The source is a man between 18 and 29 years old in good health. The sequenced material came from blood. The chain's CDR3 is CASSLSVRTGTTGELFF. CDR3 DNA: TGCGCCAGCAGCTTGTCGGTAAGGACCGGAACGACCGGGGAGCTGTTTTTT.